A selection of T cell receptor beta chains follows, all from one sample in a study of T-cell reconstitution after alpha-beta-depleted transplantation in children. TCRdb re-analysed the PCR reads in MiXCR, keeping a single row per CDR3 protein. The repertoire holds hundreds of thousands of distinct CDR3 sequences, with roughly 8.2% as singletons. Sequencing was performed on PBMCs, mostly from graft donor cells, taken 180 days after TCRalphabeta/CD19-depleted stem cell transplant. These receptors were collected from a male patient under 18 who had a stem cell transplant for acute lymphoblastic leukemia, so the T cells may come from the graft donor. CDR3s include the opening cysteine and the closing phenylalanine or tryptophan. The order of the fields is J gene, D gene, V gene, clone size, CDR3 protein, CDR3 DNA. The D gene is left open where the match is weak. The size entry gives once, few, many, or a class for an expanded clone.

J: TRBJ2-1
D: TRBD2
V: TRBV4-3
size: many
CDR3: CASSQDGGIEQFF
DNA: TGCGCCAGCAGCCAAGACGGGGGGATTGAGCAGTTCTTC

J: TRBJ2-1
D: .
V: TRBV19
size: many
CDR3: CASTGASFYNEQFF
DNA: TGTGCCAGTACAGGGGCCAGTTTTTACAATGAGCAGTTCTTC

J: TRBJ1-3
D: TRBD1
V: TRBV7-9
size: few
CDR3: CASSIQGASGNTIYF
DNA: TGTGCCAGCAGCATACAGGGGGCCAGTGGAAACACCATATATTTT

J: TRBJ2-5
D: .
V: TRBV12-5
size: many
CDR3: CASEEETQYF
DNA: TGTGCTAGTGAGGAAGAGACCCAGTACTTC

J: TRBJ1-5
D: .
V: TRBV6-2/TRBV6-3
size: few
CDR3: CASRVVPRDQVAYSNQPQHF
DNA: TGTGCCAGCAGAGTTGTTCCCCGGGACCAAGTCGCGTATAGCAATCAGCCCCAGCATTTT

J: TRBJ1-5
D: .
V: TRBV2
size: many
CDR3: CASSEAGGGSNRNQPQHF
DNA: TGTGCCAGCAGTGAAGCAGGAGGAGGAAGTAATCGTAATCAGCCCCAGCATTTT

J: TRBJ2-5
D: .
V: TRBV5-1
size: many
CDR3: CASSLWGETQYF
DNA: TGCGCCAGCAGCTTGTGGGGAGAGACCCAGTACTTC

J: TRBJ2-3
D: TRBD2
V: TRBV20-1
size: many
CDR3: CSADTTLAESTDTQYF
DNA: TGCAGTGCCGACACCACACTAGCGGAGAGCACAGATACGCAGTATTTT

J: TRBJ2-1
D: .
V: TRBV7-3
size: many
CDR3: CASSLSLSREGNEQFF
DNA: TGTGCCAGCAGCCTCTCTTTGTCCCGCGAAGGCAATGAGCAGTTCTTC

J: TRBJ2-2
D: TRBD1
V: TRBV6-1
size: many
CDR3: CASSTGTGTGELFF
DNA: TGTGCCAGCAGTACCGGGACAGGGACCGGGGAGCTGTTTTTT

J: TRBJ1-4
D: .
V: TRBV5-1
size: many
CDR3: CASSLGTSTNEKLFF
DNA: TGCGCCAGCAGCTTGGGAACATCAACTAATGAAAAACTGTTTTTT